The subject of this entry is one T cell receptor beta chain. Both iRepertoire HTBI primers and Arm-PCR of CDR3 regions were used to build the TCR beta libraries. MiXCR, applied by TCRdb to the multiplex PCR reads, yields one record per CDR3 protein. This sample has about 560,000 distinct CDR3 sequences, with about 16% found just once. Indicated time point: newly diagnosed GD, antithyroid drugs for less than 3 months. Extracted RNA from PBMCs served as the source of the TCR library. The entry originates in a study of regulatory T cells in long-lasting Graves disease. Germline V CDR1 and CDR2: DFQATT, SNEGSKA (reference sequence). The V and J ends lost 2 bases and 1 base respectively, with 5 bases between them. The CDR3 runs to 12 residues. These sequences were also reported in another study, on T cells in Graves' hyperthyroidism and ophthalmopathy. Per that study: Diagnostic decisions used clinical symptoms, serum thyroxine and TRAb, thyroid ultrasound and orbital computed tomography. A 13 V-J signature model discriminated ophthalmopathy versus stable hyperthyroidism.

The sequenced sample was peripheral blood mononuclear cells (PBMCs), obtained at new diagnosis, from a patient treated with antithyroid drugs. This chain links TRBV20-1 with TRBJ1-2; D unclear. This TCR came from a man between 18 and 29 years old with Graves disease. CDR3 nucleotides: TGCAGTGCTAGACCACATAACTATGGCTACACCTTC. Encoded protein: CSARPHNYGYTF.